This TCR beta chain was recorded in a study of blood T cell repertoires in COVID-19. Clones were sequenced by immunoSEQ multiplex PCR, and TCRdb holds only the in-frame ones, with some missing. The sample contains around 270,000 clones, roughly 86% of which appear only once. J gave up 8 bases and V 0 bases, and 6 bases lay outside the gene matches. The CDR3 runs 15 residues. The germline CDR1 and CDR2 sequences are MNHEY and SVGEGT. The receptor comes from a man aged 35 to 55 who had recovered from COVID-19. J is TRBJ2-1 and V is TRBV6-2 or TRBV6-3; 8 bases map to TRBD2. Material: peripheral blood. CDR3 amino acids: CASSYSAGVPHEQFF. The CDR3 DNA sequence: TGTGCCAGCAGTTACTCAGCGGGAGTGCCCCATGAGCAGTTCTTC.